This paragraph reports one T cell receptor beta chain. What it recognizes is unknown. Treatment in this sample: oral pan-JAK inhibitor, 5-10 mg twice daily. As the sequencing template, cDNA was produced by extracting RNA and reverse transcribing it. Sequenced by immunoSEQ multiplex PCR; TCRdb stores in-frame clones only, minus some. Of some 130,000 clones listed, roughly 50% are singletons. This specimen belongs to a study of CD8+ T cells in alopecia areata. Background on the study: For treated patients, severity scores reflected the percentage of scalp area affected.

Regarding the study as a whole: Lesional scalp exceeded normal scalp in clonality, especially in alopecia totalis/universalis. It was observed that many expanded lesional clones persisted in scalp and blood during tofacitinib.

Unmatched junction bases numbered 13, after V lost 2 bases and J lost 9 bases. The CDR3 has 16 amino acids. Germline V gene data show CDR1 as MNHNS and CDR2 as SASEGT. The sample consisted of CD8+ T cells sorted from blood, taken at week 4, from a patient treated with tofacitinib. This TCR was sampled from a human donor with alopecia areata. This chain connects TRBV6-1 to TRBJ1-5; 7 bases agree with TRBD1. The CDR3: CASSEYRGTAFPPQHF. As DNA, the CDR3 is TGTGCCAGCAGTGAATATAGAGGGACAGCATTCCCGCCCCAGCATTTT.